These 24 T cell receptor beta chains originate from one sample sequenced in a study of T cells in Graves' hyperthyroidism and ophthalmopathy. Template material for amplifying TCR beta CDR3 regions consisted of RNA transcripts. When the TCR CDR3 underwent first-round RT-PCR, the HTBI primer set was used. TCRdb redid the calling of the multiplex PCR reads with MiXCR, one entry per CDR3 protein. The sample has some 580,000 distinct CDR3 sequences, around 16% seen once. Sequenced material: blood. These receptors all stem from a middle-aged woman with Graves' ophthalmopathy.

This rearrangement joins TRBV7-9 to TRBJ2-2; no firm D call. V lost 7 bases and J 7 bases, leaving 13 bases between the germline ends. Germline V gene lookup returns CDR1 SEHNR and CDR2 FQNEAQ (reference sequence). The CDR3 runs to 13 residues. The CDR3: CASTPVGVGELFF. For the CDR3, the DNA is TGTGCCAGCACTCCAGTTGGGGTCGGGGAGCTGTTTTTT.

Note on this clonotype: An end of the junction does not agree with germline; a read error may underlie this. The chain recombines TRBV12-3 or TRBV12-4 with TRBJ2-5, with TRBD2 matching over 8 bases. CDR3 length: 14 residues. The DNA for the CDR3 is TGTGCCACCAGTGATCCCGGACTAGCAAAGACCCAGCACTTC. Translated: CATSDPGLAKTQHF.

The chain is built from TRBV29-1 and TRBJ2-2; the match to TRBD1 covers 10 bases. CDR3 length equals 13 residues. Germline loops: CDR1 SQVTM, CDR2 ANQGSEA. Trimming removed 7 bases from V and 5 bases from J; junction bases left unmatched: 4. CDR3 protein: CSAGQGETGELFF. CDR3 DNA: TGCAGCGCCGGACAGGGGGAAACCGGGGAGCTGTTTTTT.

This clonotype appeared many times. The CDR3 coding sequence is TGTGCCAGCAGTCTTTTTAATGGGCTGAGCTCCTACAATGAGCAGTTCTTC. Translated: CASSLFNGLSSYNEQFF. The chain employs TRBV6-1 and TRBJ2-1; no definite D call. The V and J ends lost 5 bases and 0 bases respectively, with 17 bases between them. CDR1 and CDR2 (germline): MNHNS, SASEGT. This CDR3 is built from 17 residues.

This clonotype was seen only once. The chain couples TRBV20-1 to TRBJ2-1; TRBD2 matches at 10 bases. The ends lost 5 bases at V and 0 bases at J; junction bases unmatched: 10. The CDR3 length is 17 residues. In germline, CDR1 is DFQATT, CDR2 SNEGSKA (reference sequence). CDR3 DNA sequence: TGCAGTGCTTTACCCACAGCGGGAGGGCCCTCCTACAATGAGCAGTTCTTC. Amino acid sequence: CSALPTAGGPSYNEQFF.

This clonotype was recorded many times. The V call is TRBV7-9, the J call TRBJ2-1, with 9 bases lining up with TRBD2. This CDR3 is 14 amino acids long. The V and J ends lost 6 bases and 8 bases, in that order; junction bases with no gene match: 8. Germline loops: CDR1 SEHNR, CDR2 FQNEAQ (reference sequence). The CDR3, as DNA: TGTGCCAGCAGACTGGCGGGAGGGCGGGATGAGCAGTTCTTC. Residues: CASRLAGGRDEQFF.

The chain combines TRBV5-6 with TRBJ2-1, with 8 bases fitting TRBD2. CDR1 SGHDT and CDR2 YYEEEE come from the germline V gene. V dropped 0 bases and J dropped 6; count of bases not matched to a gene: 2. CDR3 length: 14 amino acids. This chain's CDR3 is CASSLAGGANEQFF. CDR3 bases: TGTGCCAGCAGCTTGGCCGGGGGGGCCAATGAGCAGTTCTTC.

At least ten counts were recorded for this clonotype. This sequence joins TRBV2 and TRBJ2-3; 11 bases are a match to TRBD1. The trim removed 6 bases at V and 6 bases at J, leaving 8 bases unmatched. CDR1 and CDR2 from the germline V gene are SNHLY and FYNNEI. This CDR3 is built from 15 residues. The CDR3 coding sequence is TGTGCCAGCAGCCCAGGGACAGGGGGGATGGATACGCAGTATTTT. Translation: CASSPGTGGMDTQYF.

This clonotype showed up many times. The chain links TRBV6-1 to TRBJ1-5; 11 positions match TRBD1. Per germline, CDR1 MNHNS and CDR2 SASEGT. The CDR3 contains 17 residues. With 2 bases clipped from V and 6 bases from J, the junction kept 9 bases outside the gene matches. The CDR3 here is CASSEMGTGGSRQPQHF. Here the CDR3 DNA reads TGTGCCAGCAGTGAAATGGGGACAGGGGGATCGCGTCAGCCCCAGCATTTT.

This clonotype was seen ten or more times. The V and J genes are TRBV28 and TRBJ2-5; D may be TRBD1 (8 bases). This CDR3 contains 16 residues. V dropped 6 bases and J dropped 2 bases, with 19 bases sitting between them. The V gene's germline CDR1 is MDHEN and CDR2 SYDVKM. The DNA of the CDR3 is TGTGCCAGCAGCCGTGGACAGGGAGGGGGGCAAGAGACCCAGTACTTC. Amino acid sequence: CASSRGQGGGQETQYF.

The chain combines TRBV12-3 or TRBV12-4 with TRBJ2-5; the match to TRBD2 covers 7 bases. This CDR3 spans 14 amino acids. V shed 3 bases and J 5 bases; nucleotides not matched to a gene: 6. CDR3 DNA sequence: TGTGCCAGCAGTTTTGGGGGAGGGCGGGAGACCCAGTACTTC. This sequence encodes CASSFGGGRETQYF.

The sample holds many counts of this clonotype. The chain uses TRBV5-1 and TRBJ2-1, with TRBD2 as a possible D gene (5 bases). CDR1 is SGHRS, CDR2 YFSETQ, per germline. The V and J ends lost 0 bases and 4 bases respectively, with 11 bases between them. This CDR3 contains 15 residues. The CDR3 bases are TGCGCCAGCAGCTTGGGTAGCGCCTTATACAATGAGCAGTTCTTC. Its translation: CASSLGSALYNEQFF.

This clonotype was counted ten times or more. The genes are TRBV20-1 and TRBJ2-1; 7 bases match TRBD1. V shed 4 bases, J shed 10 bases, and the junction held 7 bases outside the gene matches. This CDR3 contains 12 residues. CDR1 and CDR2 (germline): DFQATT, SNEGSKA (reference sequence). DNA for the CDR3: TGCAGTGCTAACAGACAGGGAATGGAGCAGTTCTTC. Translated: CSANRQGMEQFF.

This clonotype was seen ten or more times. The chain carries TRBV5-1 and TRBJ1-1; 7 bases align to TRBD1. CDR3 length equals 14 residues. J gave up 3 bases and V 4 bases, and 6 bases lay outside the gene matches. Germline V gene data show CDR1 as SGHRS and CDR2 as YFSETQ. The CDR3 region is CASSINQGDTEAFF. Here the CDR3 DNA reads TGCGCCAGCAGCATAAACCAGGGGGACACTGAAGCTTTCTTT.

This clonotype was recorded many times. CDR3 nucleotide sequence: TGTGCCAGCAGATACCGGGACAGTGCCACAGATACGCAGTATTTT. It yields the protein CASRYRDSATDTQYF. This sequence joins TRBV2 and TRBJ2-3; 7 bases are shared with TRBD1. Germline CDR1 is SNHLY and CDR2 is FYNNEI. The V and J ends lost 6 bases and 2 bases, in that order; junction bases with no gene match: 8. The CDR3 contains 15 residues.

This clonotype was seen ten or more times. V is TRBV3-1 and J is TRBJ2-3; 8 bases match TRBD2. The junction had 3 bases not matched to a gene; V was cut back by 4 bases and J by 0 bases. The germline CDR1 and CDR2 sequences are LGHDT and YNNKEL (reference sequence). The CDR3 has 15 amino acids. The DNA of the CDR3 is TGTGCCAGCAGCCCCACTAGCGGAAGCACAGATACGCAGTATTTT. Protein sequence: CASSPTSGSTDTQYF.

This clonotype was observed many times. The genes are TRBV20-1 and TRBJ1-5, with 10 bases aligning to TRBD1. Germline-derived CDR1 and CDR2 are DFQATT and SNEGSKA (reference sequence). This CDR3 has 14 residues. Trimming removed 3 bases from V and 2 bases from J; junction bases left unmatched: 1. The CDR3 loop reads CSARGTGGNQPQHF. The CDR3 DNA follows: TGCAGTGCTAGGGGGACAGGGGGCAATCAGCCCCAGCATTTT.

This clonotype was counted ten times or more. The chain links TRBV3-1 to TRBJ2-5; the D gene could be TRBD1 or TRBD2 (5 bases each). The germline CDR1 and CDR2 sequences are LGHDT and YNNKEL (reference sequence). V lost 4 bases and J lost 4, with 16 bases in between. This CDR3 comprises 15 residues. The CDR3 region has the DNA TGTGCCAGCAGCCCAACTGGAGCAGGGACAGAGACCCAGTACTTC. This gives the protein CASSPTGAGTETQYF.

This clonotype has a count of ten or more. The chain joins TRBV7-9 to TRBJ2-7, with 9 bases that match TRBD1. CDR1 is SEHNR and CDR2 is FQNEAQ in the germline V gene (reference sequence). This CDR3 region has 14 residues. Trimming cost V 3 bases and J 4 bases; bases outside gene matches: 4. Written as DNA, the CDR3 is TGTGCCAGCAGCTTTACAGGGGGCCCTTACGAGCAGTACTTC. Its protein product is CASSFTGGPYEQYF.

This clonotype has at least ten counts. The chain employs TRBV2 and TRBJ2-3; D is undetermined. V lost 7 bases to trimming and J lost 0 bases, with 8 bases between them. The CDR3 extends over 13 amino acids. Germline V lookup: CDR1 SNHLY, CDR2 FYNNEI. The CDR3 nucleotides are TGTGCCAGCAACCCATATAGCACAGATACGCAGTATTTT. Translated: CASNPYSTDTQYF.

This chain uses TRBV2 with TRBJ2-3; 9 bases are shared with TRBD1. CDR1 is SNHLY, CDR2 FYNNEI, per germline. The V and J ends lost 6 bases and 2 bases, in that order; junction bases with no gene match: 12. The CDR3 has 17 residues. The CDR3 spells CASRRRPGTGFTDTQYF. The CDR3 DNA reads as TGTGCCAGCAGGCGACGACCCGGGACAGGGTTCACAGATACGCAGTATTTT.

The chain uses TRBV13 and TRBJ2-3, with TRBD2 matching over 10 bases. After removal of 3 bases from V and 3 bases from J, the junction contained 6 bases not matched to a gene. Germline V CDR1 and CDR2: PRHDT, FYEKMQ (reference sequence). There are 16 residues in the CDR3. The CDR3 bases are TGTGCCAGCAGCTTCACTAGCGGGGAGGGGACAGATACGCAGTATTTT. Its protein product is CASSFTSGEGTDTQYF.

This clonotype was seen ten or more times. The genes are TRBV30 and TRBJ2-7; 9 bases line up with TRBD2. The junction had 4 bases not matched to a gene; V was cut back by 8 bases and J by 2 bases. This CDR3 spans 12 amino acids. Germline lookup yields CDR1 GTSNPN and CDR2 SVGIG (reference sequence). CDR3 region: CAGAGGPYEQYF. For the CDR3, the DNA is TGTGCCGGGGCGGGGGGGCCCTACGAGCAGTACTTC.

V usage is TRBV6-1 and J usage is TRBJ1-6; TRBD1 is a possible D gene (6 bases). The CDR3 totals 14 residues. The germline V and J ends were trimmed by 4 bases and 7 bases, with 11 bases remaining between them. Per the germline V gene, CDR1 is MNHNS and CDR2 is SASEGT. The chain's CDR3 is CASSGGPGNSPLHF. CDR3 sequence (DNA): TGTGCCAGCAGTGGGGGGCCAGGGAATTCACCCCTCCACTTT.